The 28 T cell receptor beta chains given below trace back to one sample, sequenced in a study of T cell changes during pregnancy in multiple sclerosis. TCRdb's table, derived via immunoSEQ multiplex PCR, lists solely in-frame clones and lacks some. The repertoire holds tens of thousands of clones, with 91% as singletons. Sequencing used CD4+ T cells from peripheral blood mononuclear cells, obtained in the second trimester of pregnancy. Receptors originate from a female donor in good health, enrolled as a control in a pregnancy study.

This chain links TRBV18 with TRBJ2-3, with 13 bases that match TRBD2. The CDR3 length is 16 residues. CDR1 and CDR2 from the germline V gene are KGHSH and LQKENI. V was pared by 3 bases and J by 3 bases, with 3 bases of the junction left unmatched. CDR3 DNA: TGTGCCAGCTCACCCACTAGCGGGGGGGCAACAGATACGCAGTATTTT. Translated: CASSPTSGGATDTQYF.

The chain carries TRBV7-3 and TRBJ1-1; TRBD1 aligns across 7 bases. Germline lookup yields CDR1 SGHTA and CDR2 FQGTGA. This CDR3 is 12 amino acids long. The ends lost 5 bases at V and 11 bases at J; junction bases unmatched: 8. DNA for the CDR3: TGTGCCAGCAGCGCGCCACAGGGGACGGCTTTCTTT. Translating it yields CASSAPQGTAFF.

This chain joins TRBV30 and TRBJ1-2; 7 bases line up with TRBD1. The ends lost 6 bases at V and 6 bases at J; junction bases unmatched: 10. The CDR3 loop spans 13 amino acids. CDR1 GTSNPN and CDR2 SVGIG come from the germline V gene (reference sequence). In DNA form, the CDR3 reads TGTGCCTGCCTGAATAGGGGGCAGAATGGCTACACCTTC. Amino acid sequence: CACLNRGQNGYTF.

This rearrangement joins TRBV9 to TRBJ2-3, with 7 bases lining up with TRBD2. The CDR3 consists of 17 residues. V was clipped by 3 bases and J by 0 bases; unmatched bases: 10. Germline V gene data show CDR1 as SGDLS and CDR2 as YYNGEE. This chain's CDR3 is CASSGAGWGLSTDTQYF. CDR3 DNA: TGTGCCAGCAGCGGAGCGGGGTGGGGCCTTAGCACAGATACGCAGTATTTT.

This clone was detected once. Written as DNA, the CDR3 is TGTGCCTGGGGGGGGGACCCTGCGAATTCACCCCTCCACTTT. It translates to CAWGGDPANSPLHF. The chain has TRBV30 and TRBJ1-6; the D gene is possibly TRBD1 (5 bases). Trimming pared 5 bases from V and 7 bases from J, leaving 15 bases between. This CDR3 has 14 amino acids. The germline gives CDR1 GTSNPN, CDR2 SVGIG (reference sequence).

V and J are TRBV18 and TRBJ1-2, with D perhaps matching TRBD1 (5 bases). The CDR3 extends over 14 amino acids. Trimming left V 0 bases short and J 8 bases short, with 13 bases between. Germline V gives CDR1 KGHSH, CDR2 LQKENI. The CDR3 here is CASSPPINTGGYTF. The DNA of the CDR3 is TGTGCCAGCTCACCACCGATCAATACAGGCGGCTACACCTTC.

The chain combines TRBV5-1 with TRBJ2-2, with TRBD2 identical over 9 bases. With 7 bases clipped from V and 3 bases from J, the junction kept 4 bases outside the gene matches. The CDR3 loop spans 14 amino acids. CDR1 and CDR2 from the germline V gene are SGHRS and YFSETQ. The CDR3 loop is CASYSGGHTGELFF. DNA of the CDR3: TGCGCCAGCTATAGCGGGGGCCACACCGGGGAGCTGTTTTTT.

The chain joins TRBV7-2 to TRBJ1-1; D gene uncertain. With 5 bases removed from V and 2 bases from J, the gap between germline ends came to 9 bases. The V gene's germline CDR1 is SGHTA and CDR2 FQGNSA. This CDR3 has 13 amino acids. CDR3 sequence reads: CASSPGRNTEAFF. In DNA, the CDR3 is TGTGCCAGCAGCCCCGGTAGAAACACTGAAGCTTTCTTT.

Of note for this clone: Here the CDR3 omits its conserved ending phenylalanine or tryptophan, so a read error is the likely source. The V gene is TRBV7-9, the J gene TRBJ1-6; no firm D call. This CDR3 region has 18 residues. Germline values: CDR1 SEHNR, CDR2 FQNEAQ (reference sequence). V shed 1 base and J shed 0 bases, with 13 bases lying between them. The CDR3 nucleotides read TGTGCCAGCAGCTTAGTTGCGGCTAGGAGCTCCTATAATTCACCCCTCCACCTT. As protein: CASSLVAARSSYNSPLHL.

The CDR3 region has the DNA TGCGCCAGCAGCCAGGAGTATAGCAATCAGCCCCAGCATTTT. Encoded protein: CASSQEYSNQPQHF. The chain recombines TRBV4-3 with TRBJ1-5; D remains unclear. Germline V lookup: CDR1 LGHNA, CDR2 YSLEER. This CDR3 contains 14 residues. V lost 3 bases and J 0 bases, leaving 6 bases between the germline ends.

The chain combines TRBV2 with TRBJ2-1; 13 positions match TRBD2. The CDR3 consists of 14 residues. The germline CDR1 and CDR2 sequences are SNHLY and FYNNEI. The V and J ends lost 6 bases and 5 bases, in that order; junction bases with no gene match: 1. CDR3 coding DNA: TGTGCCAGCAGGGGGACTAGCGGGAACAATGAGCAGTTCTTC. Translating gives CASRGTSGNNEQFF.

The chain has TRBV12-5 and TRBJ1-6, with 8 bases fitting TRBD1. The V and J ends lost 3 bases and 10 bases, in that order; junction bases with no gene match: 5. The germline CDR1 and CDR2 sequences are LGHNT and FRNRAP. The CDR3 spans 14 residues. CDR3 DNA: TGTGCTAGTGGTTTCGGACAGGGTGACTCACCCCTCCACTTT. Amino acid sequence: CASGFGQGDSPLHF.

The chain employs TRBV10-1 and TRBJ2-5, with TRBD1 identical over 10 bases. Germline lookup yields CDR1 WNHNN and CDR2 SYGVQD (reference sequence). The V and J ends lost 10 bases and 4 bases, in that order; junction bases with no gene match: 12. The CDR3 is 15 amino acids. The CDR3 sequence is CATPPGQGFSETQYF. CDR3 nucleotides: TGCGCCACCCCTCCGGGACAGGGGTTCTCAGAGACCCAGTACTTC.

V is TRBV4-1 and J is TRBJ1-4; the match to TRBD1 covers 8 bases. The V and J ends lost 3 bases and 2 bases, in that order; junction bases with no gene match: 5. Per germline, CDR1 MGHRA and CDR2 YSYEKL. The CDR3 sequence is 16 residues long. CDR3 sequence reads: CASSHLYRGTNEKLFF. CDR3 bases: TGCGCCAGCAGCCACCTATACAGGGGGACTAATGAAAAACTGTTTTTT.

This sequence joins TRBV6-1 and TRBJ1-2; D is uncertain. CDR1 and CDR2 from the germline V gene are MNHNS and SASEGT. Trimming took off 4 bases at V and 8 bases at J, with 11 bases between the two ends. The CDR3 is made up of 12 amino acids. The CDR3 coding sequence is TGTGCCAGCAGTGGCAGCGAGCGGGGCTACACCTTC. Its protein is CASSGSERGYTF.

This chain uses TRBV7-9 with TRBJ1-5, with D maybe TRBD1 (6 bases). The V gene's germline CDR1 is SEHNR and CDR2 FQNEAQ (reference sequence). CDR3 size: 13 residues. Trimming took 2 bases from V and 7 from J, leaving 9 bases between them. The chain's CDR3 is CASSLKGDQPQHF. DNA of the CDR3: TGTGCCAGCAGCTTAAAGGGGGACCAGCCCCAGCATTTT. Drawing the rest from reference TRBV7-9 and TRBJ1-5, the complete variable domain is DTGVSQNPRHKITKRGQNVTFRCDPISEHNRLYWYRQTLGQGPEFLTYFQNEAQLEKSRLLSDRFSAERPKGSFSTLEIQRTEQGDSAMYLCASSLKGDQPQHFGDGTRLSIL.

J is TRBJ1-6 and V is TRBV5-4; 11 nucleotides agree with TRBD1. V dropped 5 bases and J dropped 1; count of bases not matched to a gene: 14. This CDR3 has 20 amino acids. CDR1 is SGHNT and CDR2 is YYREEE in the germline V gene (reference sequence). CDR3 sequence reads: CASRGSTGTGGASYNSPLHF. For the CDR3, the DNA is TGTGCCAGCAGGGGATCCACCGGGACAGGGGGAGCGTCCTATAATTCACCCCTCCACTTT.

The chain uses TRBV19 and TRBJ1-5; D not certain. The germline gives CDR1 LNHDA, CDR2 SQIVND (reference sequence). The CDR3 is 16 amino acids. V was clipped by 7 bases and J by 3 bases, with 19 bases between them. The CDR3 is CASKNSGRRTNQPQHF. The CDR3 DNA reads as TGTGCCAGTAAAAATAGTGGTAGGAGGACCAATCAGCCCCAGCATTTT.

The chain couples TRBV19 to TRBJ2-1; the D gene is possibly TRBD1 (6 bases). Germline V gene lookup returns CDR1 LNHDA and CDR2 SQIVND (reference sequence). V was clipped by 10 bases and J by 7 bases, with 26 bases between them. This CDR3 has 16 residues. Here the CDR3 DNA reads TGTGCCACCAAAGGGGACGGCAGGGGATCGGGGAATGAGCAGTTCTTC. Protein product: CATKGDGRGSGNEQFF.

The V and J genes are TRBV4-3 and TRBJ1-1; possibly TRBD1 for D (5 bases). This CDR3 comprises 16 residues. In germline, CDR1 is LGHNA, CDR2 YSLEER. Trimming took off 3 bases at V and 11 bases at J, with 25 bases between the two ends. CDR3 in DNA: TGCGCCAGCAGCCATTGGACCGGGACTCCCCGGTCGGAGGCTTTCTTT. As protein: CASSHWTGTPRSEAFF.

The V call is TRBV7-8, the J call TRBJ2-3, with D tentatively TRBD2 (5 bases). Germline CDR1 and CDR2: SGHVS and FQNEAQ. This CDR3 is built from 14 residues. V was trimmed by 1 base and J by 2 bases, leaving 7 bases between them. The CDR3 loop is CASSLGLATDTQYF. CDR3 bases: TGTGCCAGCAGCTTAGGTCTAGCCACAGATACGCAGTATTTT.

The V call is TRBV9, the J call TRBJ2-5; 10 bases line up with TRBD1. Germline V gene data show CDR1 as SGDLS and CDR2 as YYNGEE. Trimming cost V 4 bases and J 4 bases; bases outside gene matches: 16. The CDR3 is 18 residues long. The CDR3 region is CASSTPSSGTGVRETQYF. The CDR3 nucleotides are TGTGCCAGCAGCACCCCCTCATCCGGGACAGGGGTAAGAGAGACCCAGTACTTC.

The V call is TRBV7-3, the J call TRBJ2-1; tentatively, D is TRBD2 (6 bases). CDR1 is SGHTA, CDR2 FQGTGA, per germline. Trimming left V 0 bases short and J 5 bases short, with 8 bases between. The CDR3 loop spans 14 amino acids. The CDR3 protein is CASSLTRDDNEQFF. The CDR3 coding sequence is TGTGCCAGCAGCTTAACGCGGGATGACAATGAGCAGTTCTTC.

The count of this clone is one. The chain uses TRBV9 and TRBJ2-5; 9 bases line up with TRBD2. Germline V lookup: CDR1 SGDLS, CDR2 YYNGEE. V was clipped by 4 bases and J by 4 bases; unmatched bases: 5. This CDR3 is 14 amino acids long. The CDR3 here is CASSRASGIETQYF. The CDR3 bases are TGTGCCAGCAGCCGGGCTAGCGGGATAGAGACCCAGTACTTC.

This chain joins TRBV5-4 and TRBJ1-1; perhaps TRBD1 as D (6 bases). Germline values: CDR1 SGHNT, CDR2 YYREEE (reference sequence). The CDR3 runs to 15 residues. Deletions cut 0 bases from V and 10 bases from J, with 19 bases between. CDR3: CASSLGDNVARGAFF. The CDR3 DNA follows: TGTGCCAGCAGCTTGGGGGACAACGTTGCCCGGGGAGCTTTCTTT.

The CDR3 DNA reads TGTGCCAGCAGGCCGGACAGGGGGCTGCCGCGTGGGCATGAAGCTTTCTTT. Protein product: CASRPDRGLPRGHEAFF. The rearrangement uses TRBV27 and TRBJ1-1, with 11 bases lining up with TRBD1. With V trimmed by 6 bases and J by 7 bases, 16 bases remained unmatched. The CDR3 is 17 residues long. CDR1 MNHEY and CDR2 SMNVEV come from the germline V gene (reference sequence).

This clone was seen more than once but under ten times. The V and J genes are TRBV6-6 and TRBJ2-1; D is possibly TRBD1 (5 bases). V dropped 6 bases and J dropped 2 bases, with 11 bases sitting between them. Germline CDR1 and CDR2: MNHNY and SVGAGI (reference sequence). The CDR3 is made up of 14 amino acids. CDR3 DNA sequence: TGTGCCAGCAGGCCAGGGATCACCTACAATGAGCAGTTCTTC. It yields the protein CASRPGITYNEQFF.

This clone was seen only once. This sequence joins TRBV18 and TRBJ2-3; 9 positions match TRBD2. The ends lost 1 base at V and 4 bases at J; junction bases unmatched: 3. Germline V gene lookup returns CDR1 KGHSH and CDR2 LQKENI. The CDR3 has 15 amino acids. The CDR3 coding sequence is TGTGCCAGCTCACCACAGCGGGGGGCGGCAGATACGCAGTATTTT. Translated, it gives CASSPQRGAADTQYF.